The 20 T cell receptor beta chains reported below all come from one sample, sequenced in a study of shared clonotypes between healthy human individuals. The table came from immunoSEQ multiplex PCR; TCRdb's copy has only in-frame clones and leaves some out. The table records some 2,000,000 clones, 85% to 95% of them present only once. The material sequenced was naive CD4+ T cells sorted from blood. Subset noted: CD45RA+ positively selected. The receptors originated from a young man in good health.

V gene TRBV10-1 combines with J gene TRBJ2-2; 7 bases fit TRBD2. This CDR3 spans 14 amino acids. The V gene's germline CDR1 is WNHNN and CDR2 SYGVQD (reference sequence). V was pared by 5 bases and J by 4 bases, with 4 bases of the junction left unmatched. The CDR3 DNA reads TGCGCCAGCAGTACCAGCGGGGCCACCGGGGAGCTGTTTTTT. This sequence encodes CASSTSGATGELFF.

This chain joins TRBV5-1 and TRBJ2-7; weak D call: TRBD2 (6 bases). Germline V lookup: CDR1 SGHRS, CDR2 YFSETQ. The V and J ends lost 2 bases and 2 bases respectively, with 14 bases between them. CDR3 length: 15 amino acids. CDR3 in DNA: TGCGCCAGCAGCTTAGATTCCGGGGAGGCCTACGAGCAGTACTTC. As protein: CASSLDSGEAYEQYF.

J is TRBJ2-7 and V is TRBV5-4; perhaps D is TRBD1 or TRBD2 (5 bases each). The V end was cut by 0 bases, the J end by 6 bases, with 10 bases between. The CDR3 is made up of 13 amino acids. Germline CDR1 and CDR2: SGHNT and YYREEE (reference sequence). The CDR3 loop is CASSLVGTSEQYF. CDR3 sequence (DNA): TGTGCCAGCAGCTTGGTTGGGACCTCCGAGCAGTACTTC.

The DNA for the CDR3 is TGTGCCAGTAGTATAATAGGACTAGCGGGCGATGAGCAGTTCTTC. This encodes CASSIIGLAGDEQFF. This sequence joins TRBV19 and TRBJ2-1, with 11 bases fitting TRBD2. The CDR3 has 15 amino acids. J gave up 8 bases and V 2 bases, and 5 bases lay outside the gene matches. Looked up from germline, CDR1 is LNHDA and CDR2 is SQIVND (reference sequence).

This clone was recorded only once. The chain carries TRBV9 and TRBJ2-1; 9 nucleotides align to TRBD2. Germline V gives CDR1 SGDLS, CDR2 YYNGEE. V lost 0 bases and J lost 9; bases outside the gene matches: 10. The CDR3 covers 16 residues. The DNA for the CDR3 is TGTGCCAGCAGCGTAGAGGCTAGCGGGACACCAAGTGAGCAGTTCTTC. Protein sequence: CASSVEASGTPSEQFF.

This clone has just one count. The rearrangement uses TRBV4-3 and TRBJ2-7; 9 nucleotides match TRBD2. Germline V gene data show CDR1 as LGHNA and CDR2 as YSLEER. V shed 0 bases and J 4 bases; nucleotides not matched to a gene: 7. The CDR3 length is 16 residues. CDR3 nucleotides: TGCGCCAGCAGCCAAGAGATTCCTAGCGGGATATACGAGCAGTACTTC. As protein: CASSQEIPSGIYEQYF.

This chain joins TRBV5-1 and TRBJ1-1, with no clear D. CDR3 size: 14 residues. V dropped 3 bases and J dropped 6 bases, with 15 bases sitting between them. Germline V gene lookup returns CDR1 SGHRS and CDR2 YFSETQ. The DNA for the CDR3 is TGCGCCAGCAGCTCGGACTCTTATAGCTCTGAAGCTTTCTTT. Protein sequence: CASSSDSYSSEAFF. The whole variable domain, remainder taken from reference TRBV5-1 and TRBJ1-1, is KAGVTQTPRYLIKTRGQQVTLSCSPISGHRSVSWYQQTPGQGLQFLFEYFSETQRNKGNFPGRFSGRQFSNSRSEMNVSTLELGDSALYLCASSSDSYSSEAFFGQGTRLTVV.

V is TRBV10-3 and J is TRBJ2-2, with D possibly TRBD2 on 7 matching bases. Germline V gene data show CDR1 as ENHRY and CDR2 as SYGVKD. The CDR3 spans 12 residues. The V and J ends lost 7 bases and 11 bases respectively, with 14 bases between them. The CDR3 DNA sequence: TGTGCCATCACCGGGGGGCTAGAAGAGCTGTTTTTT. Amino acids: CAITGGLEELFF.

This rearrangement joins TRBV9 to TRBJ1-6; TRBD1 agrees at 10 bases. The CDR3 contains 16 residues. Germline CDR1 and CDR2: SGDLS and YYNGEE. Trimming removed 0 bases from V and 10 bases from J; junction bases left unmatched: 7. The DNA for the CDR3 is TGTGCCAGCAGCGTAGAGGGCGGGACAGGGGCATCACCCCTCCACTTT. This translates into CASSVEGGTGASPLHF.

The V and J genes are TRBV9 and TRBJ2-2; 9 bases are shared with TRBD2. The trim removed 2 bases at V and 4 bases at J, leaving 3 bases unmatched. This CDR3 comprises 15 residues. CDR1 and CDR2 (germline): SGDLS, YYNGEE. The CDR3 here is CASSVQTSGTGELFF. In nucleotides, the CDR3 is TGTGCCAGCAGCGTCCAGACTAGCGGCACCGGGGAGCTGTTTTTT.

This clone showed up just once. The chain has TRBV5-1 and TRBJ2-7; D might be TRBD2 (6 bases). Trimming took 4 bases from V and 3 from J, leaving 11 bases between them. Per germline, CDR1 SGHRS and CDR2 YFSETQ. This CDR3 contains 13 residues. In DNA form, the CDR3 reads TGCGCCAGCAGCCGGGACGGGGGCTACGAGCAGTACTTC. Translation gives CASSRDGGYEQYF.

V usage is TRBV4-1 and J usage is TRBJ2-7; 7 bases agree with TRBD1. The trim removed 3 bases at V and 1 base at J, leaving 3 bases unmatched. The CDR3 length is 14 residues. CDR1 and CDR2 from the germline V gene are MGHRA and YSYEKL. CDR3 region: CASSQATGSYEQYF. The CDR3 DNA follows: TGCGCCAGCAGCCAGGCGACAGGGTCCTACGAGCAGTACTTC.

This sequence joins TRBV19 and TRBJ2-4; a possible D gene is TRBD1 (5 bases). Germline V gene data show CDR1 as LNHDA and CDR2 as SQIVND (reference sequence). Between the trimmed V and J ends, which lost 4 bases and 3 bases, there was a span of 13 bases. The CDR3 is 15 amino acids. CDR3 region: CASSSGDSYKNIQYF. Here the CDR3 DNA reads TGTGCCAGTAGTAGCGGAGACAGCTACAAAAACATTCAGTACTTC.

As concerns this clone: A much more abundant neighbour one base away suggests this may be a read error. This sample includes further DNA sequences coding for the same CDR3. The rearrangement uses TRBV11-2 and TRBJ2-7; the D is unclear. V was pared by 1 base and J by 3 bases, with 1 base between. CDR3 length: 11 residues. CDR1 is SGHAT and CDR2 is FQNNGV in the germline V gene. CDR3: CASSLVYEQYF. CDR3 DNA: TGTGCCAGCAGCTTAGTCTACGAGCAGTACTTC.

This chain uses TRBV6-5 with TRBJ1-5; D call uncertain. Between the trimmed V and J ends, which lost 2 bases and 0 bases, there was a span of 8 bases. This CDR3 region has 15 residues. In germline, CDR1 is MNHEY, CDR2 SVGAGI. CDR3 nucleotides: TGTGCCAGCAGTTACAATATCAATAGCAATCAGCCCCAGCATTTT. It translates to CASSYNINSNQPQHF.

The V and J genes are TRBV7-9 and TRBJ2-2; TRBD1 is a possible D gene (6 bases). Germline V gene lookup returns CDR1 SEHNR and CDR2 FQNEAQ (reference sequence). This CDR3 has 16 amino acids. Between the trimmed V and J ends, which lost 4 bases and 2 bases, there was a span of 14 bases. CDR3 protein: CASSSQPGTNTGELFF. CDR3 DNA: TGTGCCAGCAGCTCACAACCCGGGACAAACACCGGGGAGCTGTTTTTT. The entire variable domain, with the rest obtained from reference TRBV7-9 and TRBJ2-2, is as follows: DTGVSQNPRHKITKRGQNVTFRCDPISEHNRLYWYRQTLGQGPEFLTYFQNEAQLEKSRLLSDRFSAERPKGSFSTLEIQRTEQGDSAMYLCASSSQPGTNTGELFFGEGSRLTVL.

The chain uses TRBV5-4 and TRBJ2-1; TRBD2 aligns across 10 bases. V was pared by 0 bases and J by 8 bases, with 8 bases of the junction left unmatched. The CDR3 runs 16 residues. Germline V gene lookup returns CDR1 SGHNT and CDR2 YYREEE (reference sequence). This chain's CDR3 is CASSLGASGSIYEQFF. CDR3 DNA: TGTGCCAGCAGCTTGGGGGCTAGCGGGAGTATCTATGAGCAGTTCTTC.

Details on this clone: Other nucleotide sequences in the sample specify the same CDR3. The CDR3 is CASSPGGETQYF. The CDR3 DNA follows: TGTGCCAGCTCACCGGGCGGGGAGACCCAGTACTTC. The chain employs TRBV18 and TRBJ2-5, with D perhaps matching TRBD2 (5 bases). The CDR3 consists of 12 residues. Germline CDR1 is KGHSH and CDR2 is LQKENI. V lost 3 bases and J 5 bases, leaving 7 bases between the germline ends.

This sequence joins TRBV6-1 and TRBJ2-3; TRBD2 matches 9 bases. The CDR3 sequence is 15 residues long. The V and J ends lost 6 bases and 7 bases, in that order; junction bases with no gene match: 11. In germline, CDR1 is MNHNS, CDR2 SASEGT. Here the CDR3 reads CASRGRGGLANTQYF. As DNA, the CDR3 is TGTGCCAGCAGAGGGCGGGGGGGCCTCGCTAATACGCAGTATTTT.

The rearrangement links TRBV2 to TRBJ1-5, with D perhaps matching TRBD1 (5 bases). Trimming pared 2 bases from V and 4 bases from J, leaving 12 bases between. CDR1 is SNHLY and CDR2 is FYNNEI in the germline V gene. The length of the CDR3 is 15 residues. CDR3 sequence (DNA): TGTGCCAGCAGTGAATCGGGGGTGGGAAATCAGCCCCAGCATTTT. Its translation: CASSESGVGNQPQHF.